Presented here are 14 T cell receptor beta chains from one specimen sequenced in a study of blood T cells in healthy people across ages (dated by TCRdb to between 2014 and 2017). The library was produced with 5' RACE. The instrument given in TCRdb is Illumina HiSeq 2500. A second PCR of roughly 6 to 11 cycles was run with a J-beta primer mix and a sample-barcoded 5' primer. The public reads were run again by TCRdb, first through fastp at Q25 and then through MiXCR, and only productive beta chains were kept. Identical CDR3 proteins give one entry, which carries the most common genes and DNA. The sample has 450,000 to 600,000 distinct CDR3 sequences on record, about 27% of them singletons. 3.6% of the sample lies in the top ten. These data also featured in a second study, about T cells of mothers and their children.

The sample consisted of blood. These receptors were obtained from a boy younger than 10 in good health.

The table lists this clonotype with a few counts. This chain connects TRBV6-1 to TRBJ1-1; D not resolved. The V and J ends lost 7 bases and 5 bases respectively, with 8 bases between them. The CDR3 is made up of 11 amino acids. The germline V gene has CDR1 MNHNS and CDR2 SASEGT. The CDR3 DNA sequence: TGTGCCAGCATGGGTTGGACTGAAGCTTTCTTT. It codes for CASMGWTEAFF.

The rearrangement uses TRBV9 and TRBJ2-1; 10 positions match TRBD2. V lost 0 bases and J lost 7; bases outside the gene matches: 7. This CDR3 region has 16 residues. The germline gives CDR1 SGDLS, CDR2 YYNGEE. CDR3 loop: CASSVGERGGLNEQFF. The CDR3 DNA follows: TGTGCCAGCAGCGTAGGTGAGCGGGGGGGCTTAAATGAGCAGTTCTTC.

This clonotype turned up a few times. CDR3 nucleotides: TGTGCCAGCTCACCATCTAAGGTGGAGGGGGGCACTGAAGCTTTCTTT. Protein: CASSPSKVEGGTEAFF. This chain uses TRBV18 with TRBJ1-1; possibly TRBD1 for D (6 bases). In germline, CDR1 is KGHSH, CDR2 LQKENI. V shed 2 bases and J shed 4 bases, with 17 bases lying between them. This CDR3 comprises 16 residues.

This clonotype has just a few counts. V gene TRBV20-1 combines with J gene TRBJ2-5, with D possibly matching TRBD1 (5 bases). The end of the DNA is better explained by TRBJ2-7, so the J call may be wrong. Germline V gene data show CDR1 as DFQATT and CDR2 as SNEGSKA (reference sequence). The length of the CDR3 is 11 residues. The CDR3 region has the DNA TGCAGTGCTTTCTCGCAGGGCGAGCAGTACTTC. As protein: CSAFSQGEQYF.

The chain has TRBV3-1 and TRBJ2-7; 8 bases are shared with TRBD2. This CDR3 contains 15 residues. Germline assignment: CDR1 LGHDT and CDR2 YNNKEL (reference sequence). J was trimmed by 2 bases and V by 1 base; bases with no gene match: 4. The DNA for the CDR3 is TGTGCCAGCAGCCAAGGGCGGGGGGCGCCCTACGAGCAGTACTTC. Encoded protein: CASSQGRGAPYEQYF.

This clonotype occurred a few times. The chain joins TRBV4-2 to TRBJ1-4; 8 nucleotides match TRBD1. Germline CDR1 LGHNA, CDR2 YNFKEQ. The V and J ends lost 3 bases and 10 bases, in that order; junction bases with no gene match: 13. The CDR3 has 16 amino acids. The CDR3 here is CASSHPLRGLEGKLFF. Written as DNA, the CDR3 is TGTGCCAGCAGCCACCCCCTCAGGGGGCTCGAGGGAAAACTGTTTTTT.

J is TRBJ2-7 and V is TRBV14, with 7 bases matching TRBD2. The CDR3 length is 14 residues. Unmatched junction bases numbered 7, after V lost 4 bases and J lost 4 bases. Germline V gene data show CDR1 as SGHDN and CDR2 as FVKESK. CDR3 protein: CASSRAGPTYEQYF. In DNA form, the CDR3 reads TGTGCCAGCAGCCGAGCGGGACCCACTTACGAGCAGTACTTC.

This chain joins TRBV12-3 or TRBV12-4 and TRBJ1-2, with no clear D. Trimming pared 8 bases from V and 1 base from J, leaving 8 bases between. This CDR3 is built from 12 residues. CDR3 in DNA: TGTGCCAGCGCTCGAGATAACTATGGCTACACCTTC. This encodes CASARDNYGYTF.

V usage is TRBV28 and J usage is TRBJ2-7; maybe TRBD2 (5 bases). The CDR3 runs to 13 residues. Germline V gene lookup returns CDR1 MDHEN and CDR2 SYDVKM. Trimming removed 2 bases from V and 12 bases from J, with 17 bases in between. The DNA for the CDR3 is TGTGCCAGCAGTTTACCGGGATCTCCTACGGGGTACTTC. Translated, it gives CASSLPGSPTGYF.

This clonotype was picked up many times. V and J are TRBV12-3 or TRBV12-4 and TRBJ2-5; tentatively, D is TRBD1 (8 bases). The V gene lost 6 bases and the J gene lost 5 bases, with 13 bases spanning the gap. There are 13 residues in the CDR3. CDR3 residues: CASSTGGGETQYF. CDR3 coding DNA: TGTGCCAGCAGCACAGGGGGGGGTGAGACCCAGTACTTC.

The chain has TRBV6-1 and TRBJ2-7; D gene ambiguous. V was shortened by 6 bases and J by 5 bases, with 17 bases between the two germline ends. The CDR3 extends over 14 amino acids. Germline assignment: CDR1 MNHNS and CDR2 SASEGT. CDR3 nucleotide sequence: TGTGCCAGCAGGGTGGGGTCCTCGGTGAACGAGCAGTACTTC. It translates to CASRVGSSVNEQYF.

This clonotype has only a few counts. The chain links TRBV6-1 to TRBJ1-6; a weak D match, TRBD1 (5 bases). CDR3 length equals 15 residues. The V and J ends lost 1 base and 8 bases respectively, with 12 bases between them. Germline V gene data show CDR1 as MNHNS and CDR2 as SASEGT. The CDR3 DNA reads TGTGCCAGCAGTGAAGGGGGGAAATATGATTCACCCCTCCACTTT. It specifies CASSEGGKYDSPLHF.

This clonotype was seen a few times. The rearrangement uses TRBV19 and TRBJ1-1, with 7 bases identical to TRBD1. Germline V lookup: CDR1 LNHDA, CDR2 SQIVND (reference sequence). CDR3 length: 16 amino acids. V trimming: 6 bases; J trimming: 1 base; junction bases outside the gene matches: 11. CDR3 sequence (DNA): TGTGCCAGTAGAATCAACCGACAGGGCTCGAACACTGAAGCTTTCTTT. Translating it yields CASRINRQGSNTEAFF.

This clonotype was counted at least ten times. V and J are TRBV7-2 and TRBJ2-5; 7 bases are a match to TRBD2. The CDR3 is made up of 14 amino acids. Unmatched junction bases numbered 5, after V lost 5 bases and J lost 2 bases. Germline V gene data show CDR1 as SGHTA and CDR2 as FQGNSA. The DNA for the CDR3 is TGTGCCAGCAGCGGTAGCGGGCTACAAGAGACCCAGTACTTC. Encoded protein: CASSGSGLQETQYF.